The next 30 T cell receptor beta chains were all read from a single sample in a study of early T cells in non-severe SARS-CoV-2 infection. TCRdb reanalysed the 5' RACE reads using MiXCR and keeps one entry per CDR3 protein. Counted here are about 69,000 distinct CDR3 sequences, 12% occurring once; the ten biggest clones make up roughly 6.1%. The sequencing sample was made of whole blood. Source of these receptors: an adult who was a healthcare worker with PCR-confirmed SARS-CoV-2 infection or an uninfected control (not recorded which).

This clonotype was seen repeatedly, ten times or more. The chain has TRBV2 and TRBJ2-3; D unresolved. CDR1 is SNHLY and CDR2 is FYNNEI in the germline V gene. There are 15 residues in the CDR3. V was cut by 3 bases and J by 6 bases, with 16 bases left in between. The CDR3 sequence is CASSESNGGRDTQYF. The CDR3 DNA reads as TGTGCCAGCAGTGAGTCGAACGGCGGAAGGGATACGCAGTATTTT. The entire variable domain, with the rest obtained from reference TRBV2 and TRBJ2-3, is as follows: EPEVTQTPSHQVTQMGQEVILRCVPISNHLYFYWYRQILGQKVEFLVSFYNNEISEKSEIFDDQFSVERPDGSNFTLKIRSTKLEDSAMYFCASSESNGGRDTQYFGPGTRLTVL.

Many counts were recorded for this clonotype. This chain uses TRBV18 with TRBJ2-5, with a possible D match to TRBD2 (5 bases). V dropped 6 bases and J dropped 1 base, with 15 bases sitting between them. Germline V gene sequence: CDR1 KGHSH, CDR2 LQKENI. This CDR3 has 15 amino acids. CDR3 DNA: TGTGCCAGCTCCGCAGTGAGGGTCGGCCAAGAGACCCAGTACTTC. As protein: CASSAVRVGQETQYF.

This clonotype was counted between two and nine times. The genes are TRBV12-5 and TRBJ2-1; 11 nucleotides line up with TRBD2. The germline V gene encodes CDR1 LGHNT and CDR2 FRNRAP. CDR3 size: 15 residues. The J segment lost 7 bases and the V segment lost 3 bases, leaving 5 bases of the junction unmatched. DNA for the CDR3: TGTGCTAGTGGTTTTTTAGCGGGAGGGCGGAATGAGCAGTTCTTC. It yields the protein CASGFLAGGRNEQFF.

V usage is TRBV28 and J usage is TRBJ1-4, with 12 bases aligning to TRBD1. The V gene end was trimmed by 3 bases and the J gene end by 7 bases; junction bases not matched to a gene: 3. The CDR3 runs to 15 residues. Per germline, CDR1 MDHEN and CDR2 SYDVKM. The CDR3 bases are TGTGCCAGCAGTTTCCGGGACAGGGGGCTTGAAAAACTGTTTTTT. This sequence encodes CASSFRDRGLEKLFF.

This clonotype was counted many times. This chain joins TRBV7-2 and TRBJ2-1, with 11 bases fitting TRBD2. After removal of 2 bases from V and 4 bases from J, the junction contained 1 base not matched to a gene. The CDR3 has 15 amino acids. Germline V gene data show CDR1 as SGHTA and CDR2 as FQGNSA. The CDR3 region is CASSLLAGGYNEQFF. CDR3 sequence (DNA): TGTGCCAGCAGCTTATTAGCGGGAGGGTACAATGAGCAGTTCTTC.

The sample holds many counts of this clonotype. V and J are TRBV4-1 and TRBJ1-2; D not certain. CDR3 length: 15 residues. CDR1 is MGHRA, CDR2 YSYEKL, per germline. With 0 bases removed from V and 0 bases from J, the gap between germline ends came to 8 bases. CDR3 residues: CASSQEVGTNYGYTF. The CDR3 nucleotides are TGCGCCAGCAGCCAAGAGGTCGGGACTAACTATGGCTACACCTTC.

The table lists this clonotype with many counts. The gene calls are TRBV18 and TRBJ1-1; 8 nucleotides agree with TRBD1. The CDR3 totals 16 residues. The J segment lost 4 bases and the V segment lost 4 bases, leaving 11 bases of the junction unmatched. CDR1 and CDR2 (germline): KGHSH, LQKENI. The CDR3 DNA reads TGTGCCAGCTCACTCGGAACAGGGGGTGTAGGCACTGAAGCTTTCTTT. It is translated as CASSLGTGGVGTEAFF. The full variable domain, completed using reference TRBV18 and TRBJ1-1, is NAGVMQNPRHLVRRRGQEARLRCSPMKGHSHVYWYRQLPEEGLKFMVYLQKENIIDESGMPKERFSAEFPKEGPSILRIQQVVRGDSAAYFCASSLGTGGVGTEAFFGQGTRLTVV.

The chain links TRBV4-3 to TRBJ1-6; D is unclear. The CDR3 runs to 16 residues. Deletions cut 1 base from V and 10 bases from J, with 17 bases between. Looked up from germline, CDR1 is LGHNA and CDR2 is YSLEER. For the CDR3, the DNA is TGCGCCAGCAGCCAAGCCCTGATCCTCAAGGGATCACCCCTCCACTTT. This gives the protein CASSQALILKGSPLHF.

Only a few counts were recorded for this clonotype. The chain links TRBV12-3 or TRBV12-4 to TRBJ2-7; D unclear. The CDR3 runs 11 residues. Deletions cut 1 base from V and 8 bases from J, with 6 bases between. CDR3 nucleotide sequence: TGTGCCAGCAGTTTAGGGTTTAAGCAGTACTTC. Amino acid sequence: CASSLGFKQYF.

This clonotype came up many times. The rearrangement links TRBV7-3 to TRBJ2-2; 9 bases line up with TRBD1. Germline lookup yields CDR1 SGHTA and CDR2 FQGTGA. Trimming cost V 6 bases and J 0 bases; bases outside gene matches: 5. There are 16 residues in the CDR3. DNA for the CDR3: TGTGCCAGCAGACCGACAGGGGGGGCGAACACCGGGGAGCTGTTTTTT. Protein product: CASRPTGGANTGELFF.

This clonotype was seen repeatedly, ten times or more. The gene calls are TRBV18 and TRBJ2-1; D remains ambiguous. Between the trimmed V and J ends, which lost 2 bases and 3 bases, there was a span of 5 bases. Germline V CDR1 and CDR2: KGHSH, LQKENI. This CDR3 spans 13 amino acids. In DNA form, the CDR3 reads TGTGCCAGCTCACCATCCGTCTACAATGAGCAGTTCTTC. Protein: CASSPSVYNEQFF.

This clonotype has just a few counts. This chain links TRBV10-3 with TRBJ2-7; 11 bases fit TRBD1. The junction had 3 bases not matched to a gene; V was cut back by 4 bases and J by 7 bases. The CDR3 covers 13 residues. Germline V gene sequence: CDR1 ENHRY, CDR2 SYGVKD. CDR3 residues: CAISADRGREQYF. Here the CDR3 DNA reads TGTGCCATCAGTGCGGACAGGGGGCGGGAGCAGTACTTC.

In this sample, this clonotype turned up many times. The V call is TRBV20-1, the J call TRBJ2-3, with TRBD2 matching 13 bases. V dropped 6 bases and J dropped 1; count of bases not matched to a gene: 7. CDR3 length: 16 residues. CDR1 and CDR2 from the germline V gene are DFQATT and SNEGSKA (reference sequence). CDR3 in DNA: TGCAGTGCGTTGACTAGCGGGGGGTATGGCACAGATACGCAGTATTTT. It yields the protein CSALTSGGYGTDTQYF.

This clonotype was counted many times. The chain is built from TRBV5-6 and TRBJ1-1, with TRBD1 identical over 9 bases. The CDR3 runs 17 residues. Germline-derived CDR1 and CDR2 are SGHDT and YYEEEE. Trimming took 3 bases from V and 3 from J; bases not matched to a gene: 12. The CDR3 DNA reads TGTGCCAGCAGCTGGATGGGACAGGGATTTGGTGACACTGAAGCTTTCTTT. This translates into CASSWMGQGFGDTEAFF.

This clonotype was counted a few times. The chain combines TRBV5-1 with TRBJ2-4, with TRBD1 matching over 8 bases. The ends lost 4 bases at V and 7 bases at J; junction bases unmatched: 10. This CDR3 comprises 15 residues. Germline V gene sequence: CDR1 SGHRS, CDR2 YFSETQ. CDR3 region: CASSNDRGATNIQYF. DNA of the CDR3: TGCGCCAGCAGCAACGACAGGGGCGCAACGAACATTCAGTACTTC.

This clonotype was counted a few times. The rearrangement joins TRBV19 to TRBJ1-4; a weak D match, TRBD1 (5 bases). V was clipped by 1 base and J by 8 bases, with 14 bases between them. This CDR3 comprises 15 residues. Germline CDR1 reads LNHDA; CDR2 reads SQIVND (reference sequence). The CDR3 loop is CASSIVWGVDEKLFF. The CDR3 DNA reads TGTGCCAGTAGTATAGTGTGGGGGGTGGACGAAAAACTGTTTTTT.

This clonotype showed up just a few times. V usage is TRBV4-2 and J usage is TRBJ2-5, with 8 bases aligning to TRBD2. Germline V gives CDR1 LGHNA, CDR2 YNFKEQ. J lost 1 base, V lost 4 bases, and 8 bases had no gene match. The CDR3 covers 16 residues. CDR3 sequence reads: CASSPKAGASQETQYF. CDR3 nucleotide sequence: TGTGCCAGCAGCCCGAAAGCGGGGGCGAGCCAAGAGACCCAGTACTTC.

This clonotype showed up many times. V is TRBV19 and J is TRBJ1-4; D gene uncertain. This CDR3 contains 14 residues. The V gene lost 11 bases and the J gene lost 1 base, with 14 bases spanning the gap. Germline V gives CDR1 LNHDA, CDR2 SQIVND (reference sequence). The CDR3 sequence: CASKVPGTNEKLFF. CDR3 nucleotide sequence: TGTGCCTCGAAAGTTCCGGGAACTAATGAAAAACTGTTTTTT.

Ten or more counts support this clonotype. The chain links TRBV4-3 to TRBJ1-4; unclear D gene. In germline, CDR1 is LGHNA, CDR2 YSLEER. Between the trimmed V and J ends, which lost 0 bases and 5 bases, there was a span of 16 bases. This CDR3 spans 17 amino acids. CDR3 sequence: CASSQESLLLPNEKLFF. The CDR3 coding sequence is TGCGCCAGCAGCCAAGAGAGCTTACTACTCCCAAATGAAAAACTGTTTTTT.

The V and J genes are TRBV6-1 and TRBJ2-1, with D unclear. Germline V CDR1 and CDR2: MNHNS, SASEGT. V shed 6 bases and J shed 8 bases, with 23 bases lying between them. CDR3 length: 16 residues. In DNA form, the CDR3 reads TGTGCCAGCAGCGTAATACCGCGCCTCCAGAGGCATGAGCAGTTCTTC. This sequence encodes CASSVIPRLQRHEQFF.

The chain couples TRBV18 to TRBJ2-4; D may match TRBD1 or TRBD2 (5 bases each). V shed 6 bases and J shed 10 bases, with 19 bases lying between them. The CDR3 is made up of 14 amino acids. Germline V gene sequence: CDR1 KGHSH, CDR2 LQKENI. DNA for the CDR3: TGTGCCAGCTCGCTTATAGCGCGAGAGGGGATTCAGTACTTC. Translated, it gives CASSLIAREGIQYF.

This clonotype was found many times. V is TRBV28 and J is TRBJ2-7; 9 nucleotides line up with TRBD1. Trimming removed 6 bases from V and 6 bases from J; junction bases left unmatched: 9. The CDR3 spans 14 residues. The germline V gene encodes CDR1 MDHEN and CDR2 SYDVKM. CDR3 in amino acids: CASSFPGQGSEQYF. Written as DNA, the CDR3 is TGTGCCAGCAGCTTTCCGGGACAGGGCTCCGAGCAGTACTTC. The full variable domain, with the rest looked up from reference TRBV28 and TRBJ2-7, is DVKVTQSSRYLVKRTGEKVFLECVQDMDHENMFWYRQDPGLGLRLIYFSYDVKMKEKGDIPEGYSVSREKKERFSLILESASTNQTSMYLCASSFPGQGSEQYFGPGTRLTVT.

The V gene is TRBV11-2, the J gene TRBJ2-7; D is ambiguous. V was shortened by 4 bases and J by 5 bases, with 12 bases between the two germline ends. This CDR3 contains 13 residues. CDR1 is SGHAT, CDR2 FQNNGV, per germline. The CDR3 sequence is CASSSSLYHEQYF. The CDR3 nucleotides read TGTGCCAGCAGCTCCTCCTTGTACCACGAGCAGTACTTC. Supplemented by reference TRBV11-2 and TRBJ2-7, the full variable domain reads EAGVAQSPRYKIIEKRQSVAFWCNPISGHATLYWYQQILGQGPKLLIQFQNNGVVDDSQLPKDRFSAERLKGVDSTLKIQPAKLEDSAVYLCASSSSLYHEQYFGPGTRLTVT.

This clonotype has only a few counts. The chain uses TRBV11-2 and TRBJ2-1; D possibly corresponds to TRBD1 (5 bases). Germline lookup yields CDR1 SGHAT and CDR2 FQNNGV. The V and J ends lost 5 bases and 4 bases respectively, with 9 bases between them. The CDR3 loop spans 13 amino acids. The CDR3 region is CASSPGPYNEQFF. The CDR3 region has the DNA TGTGCCAGCAGCCCAGGGCCTTACAATGAGCAGTTCTTC.

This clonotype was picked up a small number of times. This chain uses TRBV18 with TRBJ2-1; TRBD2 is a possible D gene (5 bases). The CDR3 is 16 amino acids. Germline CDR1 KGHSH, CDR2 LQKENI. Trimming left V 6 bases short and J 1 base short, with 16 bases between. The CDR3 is CASSPNSRGSYNEQFF. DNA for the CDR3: TGTGCCAGCTCCCCAAATTCCCGGGGATCCTACAATGAGCAGTTCTTC.

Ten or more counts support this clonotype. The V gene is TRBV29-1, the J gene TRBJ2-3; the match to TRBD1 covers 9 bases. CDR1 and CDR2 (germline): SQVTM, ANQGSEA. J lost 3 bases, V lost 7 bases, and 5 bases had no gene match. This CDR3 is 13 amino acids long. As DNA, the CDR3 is TGCAGCGCCGGGACAGGGATGACAGATACGCAGTATTTT. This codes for CSAGTGMTDTQYF.

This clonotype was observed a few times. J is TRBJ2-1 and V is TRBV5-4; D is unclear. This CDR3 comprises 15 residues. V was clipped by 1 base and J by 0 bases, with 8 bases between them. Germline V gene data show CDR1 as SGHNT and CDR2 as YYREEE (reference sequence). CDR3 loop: CASSLRAISYNEQFF. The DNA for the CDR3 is TGTGCCAGCAGCTTGAGGGCTATCTCCTACAATGAGCAGTTCTTC.

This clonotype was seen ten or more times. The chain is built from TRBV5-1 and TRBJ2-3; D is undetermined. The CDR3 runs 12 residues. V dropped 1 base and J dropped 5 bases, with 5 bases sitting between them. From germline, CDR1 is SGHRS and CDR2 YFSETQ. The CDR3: CASSLHGDTQYF. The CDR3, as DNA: TGCGCCAGCAGCTTGCATGGAGATACGCAGTATTTT.

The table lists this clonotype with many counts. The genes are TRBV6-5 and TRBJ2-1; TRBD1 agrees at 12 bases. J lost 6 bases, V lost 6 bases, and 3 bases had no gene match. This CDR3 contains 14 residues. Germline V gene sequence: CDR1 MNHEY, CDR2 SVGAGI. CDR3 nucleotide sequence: TGTGCCAGCAGGGGGGACAGGGGGCTCAATGAGCAGTTCTTC. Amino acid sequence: CASRGDRGLNEQFF.

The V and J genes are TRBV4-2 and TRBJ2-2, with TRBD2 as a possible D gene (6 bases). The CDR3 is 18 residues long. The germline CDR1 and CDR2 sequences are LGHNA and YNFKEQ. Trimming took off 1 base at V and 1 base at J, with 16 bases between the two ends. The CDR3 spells CASSQVSRGLMNTGELFF. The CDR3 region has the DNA TGTGCCAGCAGCCAAGTTTCTCGGGGACTTATGAACACCGGGGAGCTGTTTTTT.